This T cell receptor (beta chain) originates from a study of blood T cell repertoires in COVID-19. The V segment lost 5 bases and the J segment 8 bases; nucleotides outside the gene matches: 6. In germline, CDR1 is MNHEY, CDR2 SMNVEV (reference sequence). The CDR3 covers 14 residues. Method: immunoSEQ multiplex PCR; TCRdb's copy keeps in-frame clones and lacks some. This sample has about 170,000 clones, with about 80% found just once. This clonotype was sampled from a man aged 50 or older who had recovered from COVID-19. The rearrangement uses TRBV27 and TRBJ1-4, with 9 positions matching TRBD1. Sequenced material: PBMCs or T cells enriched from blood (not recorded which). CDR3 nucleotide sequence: TGTGCCAGCAGTCGAGACAGGGGGGCGGAAAAACTGTTTTTT. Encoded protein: CASSRDRGAEKLFF.